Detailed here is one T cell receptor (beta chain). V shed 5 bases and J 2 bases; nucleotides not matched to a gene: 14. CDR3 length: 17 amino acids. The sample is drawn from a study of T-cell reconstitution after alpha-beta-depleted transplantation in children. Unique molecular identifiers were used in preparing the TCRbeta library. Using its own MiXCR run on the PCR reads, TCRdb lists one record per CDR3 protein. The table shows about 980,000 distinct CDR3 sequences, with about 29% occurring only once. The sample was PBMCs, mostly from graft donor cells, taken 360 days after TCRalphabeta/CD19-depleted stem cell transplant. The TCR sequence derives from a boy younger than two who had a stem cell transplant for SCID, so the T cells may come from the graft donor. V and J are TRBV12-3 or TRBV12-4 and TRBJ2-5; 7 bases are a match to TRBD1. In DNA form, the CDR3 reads TGTGCCAGCAGTCCGGACAACCGGCGGACAGGACAAGAGACCCAGTACTTC. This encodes CASSPDNRRTGQETQYF.